The 10 T cell receptor beta chains reported below all come from one sample, sequenced in a study of T-cell reconstitution after alpha-beta-depleted transplantation in children. Unique molecular identifiers were incorporated during preparation of the TCRbeta library. MiXCR, run by TCRdb on the PCR reads, gives a single entry per CDR3 protein. The sample gives fewer than 700,000 distinct CDR3 sequences, under 15% of which show up once; 2.2% is in the top ten. The specimen was PBMCs, mostly from graft donor cells, collected 360 days after TCRalphabeta/CD19-depleted stem cell transplant. The receptor set was obtained from a male patient aged 5 to 17 who had a stem cell transplant for acute myeloid leukemia, so the T cells may come from the graft donor.

This clonotype was seen more than once but under ten times. The chain has TRBV9 and TRBJ2-7; 8 nucleotides align to TRBD2. V gave up 2 bases and J gave up 1 base; unmatched junction bases: 5. Germline lookup yields CDR1 SGDLS and CDR2 YYNGEE. The length of the CDR3 is 15 residues. Here the CDR3 DNA reads TGTGCCAGCAGCGTTGCGGCGGGGGGATCCTACGAGCAGTACTTC. Translating it yields CASSVAAGGSYEQYF.

The sample holds many counts of this clonotype. The rearrangement uses TRBV10-3 and TRBJ2-3; tentative D call: TRBD2 (5 bases). Trimming pared 0 bases from V and 1 base from J, leaving 8 bases between. CDR3 size: 15 residues. CDR1 and CDR2 (germline): ENHRY, SYGVKD. The CDR3 DNA sequence: TGTGCCATCAGTGAGTCCTGGCGGGGCACAGATACGCAGTATTTT. Translating gives CAISESWRGTDTQYF.

The V and J genes are TRBV20-1 and TRBJ2-7; D might be TRBD1 (6 bases). The CDR3 totals 14 residues. Germline loops: CDR1 DFQATT, CDR2 SNEGSKA (reference sequence). V was pared by 4 bases and J by 3 bases, with 16 bases between. This CDR3 is CSAKPNRESYEQYF. CDR3 DNA sequence: TGCAGTGCTAAGCCGAACAGGGAGAGCTACGAGCAGTACTTC.

This clonotype was seen a few times. The chain has TRBV3-1 and TRBJ1-1; 9 bases map to TRBD1. Trimming took 6 bases from V and 4 from J; bases not matched to a gene: 9. Germline V gene sequence: CDR1 LGHDT, CDR2 YNNKEL (reference sequence). The CDR3 is made up of 15 amino acids. CDR3 nucleotides: TGTGCCAGCAGGACAGGGGGTCAGTTGGGCACTGAAGCTTTCTTT. It encodes CASRTGGQLGTEAFF.

This clonotype was found a few times. This chain joins TRBV19 and TRBJ2-1, with TRBD2 matching 8 bases. Germline V gene sequence: CDR1 LNHDA, CDR2 SQIVND (reference sequence). This CDR3 is built from 16 residues. Trimming took 5 bases from V and 8 from J; bases not matched to a gene: 14. The CDR3 here is CASSESPGLGGDEQFF. Written as DNA, the CDR3 is TGTGCCAGTAGTGAATCTCCGGGACTAGGAGGCGATGAGCAGTTCTTC.

The chain uses TRBV7-9 and TRBJ2-3; 8 bases agree with TRBD1. Germline V gene data show CDR1 as SEHNR and CDR2 as FQNEAQ (reference sequence). This CDR3 is 17 amino acids long. The ends lost 2 bases at V and 6 bases at J; junction bases unmatched: 13. CDR3 region: CASSLPPRAGGSDTQYF. The CDR3 DNA is TGTGCCAGCAGCTTACCACCTCGGGCAGGGGGCAGTGATACGCAGTATTTT.

In its sample, this clonotype was seen many times. This chain uses TRBV29-1 with TRBJ2-7; a possible D gene is TRBD2 (6 bases). The V end lost 1 base, the J end lost 4 bases, and 14 bases lay between the germline ends. The CDR3 consists of 14 residues. Germline-derived CDR1 and CDR2 are SQVTM and ANQGSEA. The CDR3 protein is CSVEASERVYEQYF. The CDR3 nucleotides read TGCAGCGTTGAAGCTAGCGAGAGAGTATACGAGCAGTACTTC.

The chain recombines TRBV20-1 with TRBJ2-7; TRBD1 matches at 10 bases. The V segment lost 6 bases and the J segment 2 bases; nucleotides outside the gene matches: 10. Germline loops: CDR1 DFQATT, CDR2 SNEGSKA (reference sequence). This CDR3 spans 15 amino acids. The CDR3, as DNA: TGCAGTGCCGGGGGGCCCGGACAGGGGGCCTACGAGCAGTACTTC. Translating gives CSAGGPGQGAYEQYF.

The chain uses TRBV3-1 and TRBJ2-1; D is undetermined. CDR1 is LGHDT, CDR2 YNNKEL, per germline (reference sequence). Trimming stripped 3 bases from V and 4 bases from J, with 10 bases between. The CDR3 has 14 amino acids. Here the CDR3 DNA reads TGTGCCAGCAGCCATGATGTTAGTTACAATGAGCAGTTCTTC. Translation gives CASSHDVSYNEQFF.

This clonotype has just a few counts. The chain combines TRBV20-1 with TRBJ2-3; D tentatively fits TRBD1 or TRBD2 (6 bases each). V lost 6 bases and J lost 6, with 22 bases in between. The CDR3 loop spans 15 amino acids. Per the germline V gene, CDR1 is DFQATT and CDR2 is SNEGSKA (reference sequence). CDR3 protein: CSAIPLTRGGDTQYF. The CDR3, as DNA: TGCAGTGCCATCCCCCTGACTAGAGGGGGGGATACGCAGTATTTT.